This T cell receptor beta chain was identified in a study of blood T cell repertoires in COVID-19. This clone was detected a few times. Authors' analysis steps: Cell counts per sample came from amplifying reference gene primers. The method was immunoSEQ multiplex PCR; TCRdb's version includes in-frame clones alone and lacks a portion of them. The D gene and trimming were derived from the DNA, and the V and J assignments and clone size from that table. Found here are 120,000 to 150,000 clones, about 87% of them singletons; the top ten hold approximately 2.5%. This CDR3 is 15 amino acids long. Germline V gene data show CDR1 as MRHNA and CDR2 as SNTAGT. Trimming removed 10 bases from V and 4 bases from J, with 20 bases in between.

The rearrangement links TRBV6-4 to TRBJ1-5; D is uncertain. The clonotype comes from a human donor with COVID-19, enrolled during active disease. The donor label of this sample is uncertain. Sequencing was done on a sample of peripheral blood. The chain's CDR3 is CATLNDSPRNQPQHF. In DNA, the CDR3 is TGTGCCACCTTAAACGATTCGCCACGGAATCAGCCCCAGCATTTT.